These 21 T cell receptor beta chains share one sample of origin, sequenced in a study of shared clonotypes between healthy human individuals. TCRdb keeps only in-frame clones here, not all; method: immunoSEQ multiplex PCR. The sample has about 470,000 clones; roughly 83% are singletons. Material for sequencing was PBMCs. The receptors shown here come from a middle-aged woman in good health. Some clones in this sample may be carry-over from other donors' samples.

The gene calls are TRBV7-2 and TRBJ1-2, with D unclear. V lost 6 bases to trimming and J lost 4 bases, with 15 bases between them. The CDR3 covers 14 residues. Germline loops: CDR1 SGHTA, CDR2 FQGNSA. CDR3 in amino acids: CASRTLKRAYGYTF. The DNA of the CDR3 is TGTGCCAGCAGAACACTCAAAAGGGCCTATGGCTACACCTTC.

This chain connects TRBV29-1 to TRBJ2-7, with 7 bases lining up with TRBD2. CDR3 size: 14 residues. Trimming removed 6 bases from V and 3 bases from J; junction bases left unmatched: 11. In germline, CDR1 is SQVTM, CDR2 ANQGSEA. CDR3 residues: CSVAKGLVVYEQYF. DNA for the CDR3: TGCAGCGTCGCCAAAGGACTAGTTGTCTACGAGCAGTACTTC.

V and J are TRBV10-2 and TRBJ2-7, with 11 bases matching TRBD2. Germline V lookup: CDR1 WSHSY, CDR2 SAAADI. Losses at the gene ends were 6 bases for V and 7 bases for J; bases not matched to a gene: 8. This CDR3 has 14 residues. The CDR3 here is CASRLAGGVVEQYF. The CDR3, as DNA: TGCGCCAGCAGATTAGCGGGAGGGGTAGTTGAGCAGTACTTC.

The chain couples TRBV10-3 to TRBJ2-1; the match to TRBD2 covers 7 bases. CDR1 is ENHRY, CDR2 SYGVKD, per germline. This CDR3 is built from 16 residues. V shed 0 bases and J 7 bases; nucleotides not matched to a gene: 9. The DNA for the CDR3 is TGTGCCATCAGTGAGTCCCCCTATCTAGCGGAGAATGAGCAGTTCTTC. It yields the protein CAISESPYLAENEQFF.

The J gene is TRBJ2-1, the V gene TRBV5-1; TRBD1 aligns across 9 bases. Germline V gene data show CDR1 as SGHRS and CDR2 as YFSETQ. CDR3 size: 11 residues. Trimming cost V 7 bases and J 15 bases; bases outside gene matches: 8. CDR3 nucleotides: TGCGCCAGCCGTTCAGGGACAGGGTTGTTCTTC. It translates to CASRSGTGLFF.

The chain recombines TRBV4-2 with TRBJ2-7; 8 bases match TRBD1. The germline CDR1 and CDR2 sequences are LGHNA and YNFKEQ. The CDR3 totals 16 residues. The V gene end was trimmed by 2 bases and the J gene end by 4 bases; junction bases not matched to a gene: 10. CDR3 amino acids: CASSQTVDRAGYEQYF. The CDR3 nucleotides are TGTGCCAGCAGCCAAACCGTGGACAGGGCTGGGTACGAGCAGTACTTC.

This clone appeared a single time. This chain links TRBV4-1 with TRBJ2-7, with D maybe TRBD1 (5 bases). The CDR3 runs 14 residues. V lost 3 bases and J lost 3, with 12 bases in between. Germline V gives CDR1 MGHRA, CDR2 YSYEKL. CDR3 DNA sequence: TGCGCCAGCAGCCAGTGGACAACTAACTACGAGCAGTACTTC. It codes for CASSQWTTNYEQYF.

This clone was seen more than once but under ten times. The chain employs TRBV15 and TRBJ2-1; the D is unclear. Per the germline V gene, CDR1 is LNHNV and CDR2 is YYDKDF (reference sequence). Trimming took 1 base from V and 1 from J, leaving 8 bases between them. The CDR3 length is 15 residues. The CDR3 DNA reads as TGTGCCACCAGCAGAGCGGTCCCTTCCTACAATGAGCAGTTCTTC. Translated, it gives CATSRAVPSYNEQFF.

This clone turned up a few times. The chain uses TRBV7-6 and TRBJ2-1, with 10 bases matching TRBD2. CDR3 length: 15 amino acids. The V gene's germline CDR1 is SGHVS and CDR2 FNYEAQ. Germline trimming cut 2 bases from V and 4 bases from J; bases unmatched to any gene: 2. The CDR3 sequence: CASSLSSGGYNEQFF. CDR3 nucleotide sequence: TGTGCCAGCAGCTTATCTAGCGGGGGATACAATGAGCAGTTCTTC.

This clone was recorded only once. This chain connects TRBV28 to TRBJ2-1, with 13 bases matching TRBD2. Germline CDR1 and CDR2: MDHEN and SYDVKM. The CDR3 has 16 amino acids. V lost 0 bases, J lost 4 bases, and 0 bases stayed unmatched. The CDR3 DNA follows: TGTGCCAGCAGTTTATGGGGACTAGCGGGATACAATGAGCAGTTCTTC. It codes for CASSLWGLAGYNEQFF.

The chain combines TRBV2 with TRBJ2-1, with 9 nucleotides matching TRBD2. CDR1 and CDR2 (germline): SNHLY, FYNNEI. The CDR3 covers 16 residues. With 3 bases clipped from V and 7 bases from J, the junction kept 10 bases outside the gene matches. This CDR3 reads CASSDSGSFAPNEQFF. The CDR3 DNA reads TGTGCCAGCAGTGATAGCGGGAGCTTCGCCCCAAATGAGCAGTTCTTC.

The rearrangement joins TRBV19 to TRBJ1-2, with D tentatively TRBD1 (5 bases). This CDR3 comprises 14 residues. Germline V gene data show CDR1 as LNHDA and CDR2 as SQIVND (reference sequence). The V end lost 5 bases, the J end lost 6 bases, and 16 bases lay between the germline ends. Written as DNA, the CDR3 is TGTGCCAGTAGTGGGGCAGGGCTACTTGATGGCTACACCTTC. This gives the protein CASSGAGLLDGYTF. Combining the CDR3 with reference TRBV19 and TRBJ1-2 gives the whole variable domain DGGITQSPKYLFRKEGQNVTLSCEQNLNHDAMYWYRQDPGQGLRLIYYSQIVNDFQKGDIAEGYSVSREKKESFPLTVTSAQKNPTAFYLCASSGAGLLDGYTFGSGTRLTVV.

The chain employs TRBV7-3 and TRBJ2-3; a possible D gene is TRBD2 (5 bases). The CDR3 covers 16 residues. CDR1 is SGHTA and CDR2 is FQGTGA in the germline V gene. V dropped 3 bases and J dropped 5 bases, with 18 bases sitting between them. This CDR3 is CASSLRRTGTGDTQYF. In DNA, the CDR3 is TGTGCCAGCAGCTTGCGCCGGACTGGCACCGGAGATACGCAGTATTTT.

CDR3 coding DNA: TGCGCCAGCAGCCAGGACAGTTTTAGCTTCGGGGAGCTGTTTTTT. This translates into CASSQDSFSFGELFF. The chain employs TRBV5-1 and TRBJ2-2, with D possibly TRBD1 on 6 matching bases. This CDR3 spans 15 amino acids. CDR1 is SGHRS and CDR2 is YFSETQ in the germline V gene. V lost 4 bases and J 7 bases, leaving 17 bases between the germline ends.

Only one count was recorded for this clone. The chain carries TRBV28 and TRBJ1-1; D unresolved. V shed 5 bases and J shed 0 bases, with 7 bases lying between them. Germline V gives CDR1 MDHEN, CDR2 SYDVKM. The CDR3 has 13 residues. The CDR3 sequence: CASSLDLNTEAFF. The CDR3 coding sequence is TGTGCCAGCAGTCTGGATCTGAACACTGAAGCTTTCTTT.

As to this clone: The germline gene is not matched at one end of the junction; a read error may be the cause. This chain uses TRBV4-2 with TRBJ2-6; possible D gene TRBD2, 5 bases. Looked up from germline, CDR1 is LGHNA and CDR2 is YNFKEQ. This CDR3 has 15 residues. CDR3 residues: CASTQGSLGANVLTF. The DNA of the CDR3 is TGTGCCAGCACCCAAGGGAGCCTTGGGGCCAACGTCCTGACTTTC.

This clone appeared once. The genes are TRBV14 and TRBJ2-6; D is undetermined. The CDR3 length is 15 residues. Trimming took 4 bases from V and 3 from J, leaving 10 bases between them. Germline V lookup: CDR1 SGHDN, CDR2 FVKESK. CDR3 amino acids: CASSLRQGGANVLTF. The CDR3 nucleotides are TGTGCCAGCAGCCTCAGGCAAGGTGGGGCCAACGTCCTGACTTTC.

The V call is TRBV28, the J call TRBJ1-5; tentative D call: TRBD1 (6 bases). Deletions cut 3 bases from V and 2 bases from J, with 8 bases between. The CDR3 extends over 14 amino acids. Germline V gives CDR1 MDHEN, CDR2 SYDVKM. This CDR3 reads CASSLGGGNQPQHF. The CDR3, as DNA: TGTGCCAGCAGTTTGGGGGGCGGCAATCAGCCCCAGCATTTT.

This chain joins TRBV7-9 and TRBJ1-2, with a possible D match to TRBD1 (5 bases). The germline gives CDR1 SEHNR, CDR2 FQNEAQ (reference sequence). Trimming took off 3 bases at V and 4 bases at J, with 12 bases between the two ends. The CDR3 has 14 residues. The CDR3 sequence: CASSFSDRSYGYTF. In DNA form, the CDR3 reads TGTGCCAGCAGCTTCTCCGACAGATCCTATGGCTACACCTTC.

The V call is TRBV15, the J call TRBJ2-7, with TRBD2 identical over 10 bases. The CDR3 totals 14 residues. Germline V CDR1 and CDR2: LNHNV, YYDKDF (reference sequence). V trimming: 1 base; J trimming: 4 bases; junction bases outside the gene matches: 1. In nucleotides, the CDR3 is TGTGCCACCAGCAGAGGTAGCGGGAGGTACGAGCAGTACTTC. It codes for CATSRGSGRYEQYF.

The chain combines TRBV19 with TRBJ2-7; TRBD2 aligns across 11 bases. Germline assignment: CDR1 LNHDA and CDR2 SQIVND (reference sequence). V shed 5 bases and J 5 bases; nucleotides not matched to a gene: 8. This CDR3 contains 15 residues. CDR3 DNA: TGTGCCAGTAGTTCCACTAGCGGGAGAGGTCACGAGCAGTACTTC. Protein: CASSSTSGRGHEQYF. Full variable domain (remainder filled in from reference TRBV19 and TRBJ2-7): DGGITQSPKYLFRKEGQNVTLSCEQNLNHDAMYWYRQDPGQGLRLIYYSQIVNDFQKGDIAEGYSVSREKKESFPLTVTSAQKNPTAFYLCASSSTSGRGHEQYFGPGTRLTVT.